The table lists the clone carrying this TCR beta chain with a few counts. CDR1 LNHDA and CDR2 SQIVND come from the germline V gene (reference sequence). The CDR3 runs 14 residues. V was clipped by 7 bases and J by 3 bases; unmatched bases: 6. The data derive from a study of cytomegalovirus exposure and HLA in healthy donors. Vbeta (60) and Jbeta (13) primers were used in the PCR. Generated by immunoSEQ multiplex PCR, the TCRdb table keeps only in-frame clones and is missing some. The sample includes some 42,000 clones, approximately 55% of them seen just once. The rearrangement uses TRBV19 and TRBJ1-2; 9 bases agree with TRBD1. Sequencing used PBMCs. The source of this sequence is a human donor in good health. This CDR3 is CASTWTGDHYGYTF. In nucleotides, the CDR3 is TGTGCCAGTACCTGGACAGGGGATCACTATGGCTACACCTTC.